This T cell receptor (beta chain) was found in a study of PD-1 blockade in classical Hodgkin lymphoma (dated by TCRdb to the early 2020s). For the study in its entirety: Nivolumab dosing was 3 mg/kg intravenously every 2 weeks, continuing until either disease progression or unacceptable toxicity. A peripheral blood immune signature of response to PD-1 blockade in classical Hodgkin lymphoma was defined using TCR beta sequencing and CyTOF. Broader findings and caveats from the paper: Trial patients achieving complete response had baseline diversity similar to newly diagnosed patients, whereas partial responders and progressors had significantly lower diversity. Diversity was lower in patients who began nivolumab less than 1 year after ASCT, so these patients were left out of later analyses to avoid confounding by immune reconstitution. A significant rise by C4D1 was seen in CD4+ but not CD8+ TCR diversity (p=0.0027 vs p=0.16), with the rise being most apparent in complete responders (p=0.02). The study was limited to a single clinical trial cohort, and causes of repertoire differences, possibly disease activity or prior therapy, remained undefined. Baseline TCR diversity was reported to be lower in newly diagnosed patients than in healthy donors, and even lower in relapsed/refractory patients.

The time point label, as the study defines it: cycle 2 day 1 (C2D1) of nivolumab. Relapse after autologous stem cell transplantation had occurred in all trial patients, and cohorts A, B and C were distinguished by prior brentuximab vedotin exposure. The trial cohort comprised 56 patients with relapsed/refractory classical Hodgkin lymphoma whose best overall responses were complete response, partial response or progressive disease. Trial patients were treated with single-agent nivolumab in the multi-cohort phase II CheckMate 205 trial. An independent review committee assessed best overall response by applying the 2007 International Working Group response criteria. Trial PBMCs were obtained immediately prior to nivolumab initiation (C1D1) and on therapy at cycle 2 day 1 and cycle 4 day 1. After peripheral blood was drawn into 8 mL Vacutainer Cell Preparation Tubes, PBMCs were isolated by centrifugation and then cryopreserved.

CDR1 is given as MDHEN and CDR2 as SYDVKM, both from the germline V gene. Measured from the cysteine to the phenylalanine, the CDR3 is 13 residues long. The read is trimmed to its CDR3 DNA, 39 bases read in frame from base 1. V is cut back by 6 bases and J by 4 bases, with 4 bases in the junction unmatched. Regarding this clone: Its recognized antigen is unknown. No base-level quality is on record; no much larger clone is a single base apart.

Genomic DNA was isolated using the Qiagen DNeasy kit from unsorted PBMCs as well as from negatively selected CD4+ and CD8+ fractions. Amplification of TCR beta CDR3 regions was done by immunoSEQ multiplex PCR with primers that anneal to V and J segments. Amplification bias was minimized using a synthetic immune receptor repertoire, and residual bias was removed computationally after sequencing. The published analysis was carried out like this. Custom Python scripts were used to quantify repertoire diversity as the Shannon entropy index. Unsorted, CD4+ and CD8+ repertoires were analyzed separately, except for combined analyses in which CD4+ and CD8+ sequences were merged in silico. Clonal expansion was defined as a frequency increase of at least 2-fold after treatment compared with C1D1, and clones undetected at baseline were assigned a pseudocount of 0.5. Singleton clones were defined as clones with 0 or 1 copy at C1D1, and non-singleton clones were defined as clones with 2 or more copies. Clones expanded in unsorted samples were labelled as CD4+, CD8+ or unknown by matching protein sequences in sorted samples from the same patient. Diversity changes from C1D1 to C4D1 were tested in paired samples using Wilcoxon tests. TCRdb provides this immuneACCESS table in a form limited to in-frame rearrangements. Some clones are lacking; in checked studies, under half of them reflect an unresolved V gene, and why the rest are absent is not known. The V and J calls and the clone size are those of that table, but D and trimming were determined from the DNA. For this sample there are under 20,000 clones; approximately 68% appear just once. The ten top clones hold around 7.7% of the sample.

The sequence links TRBV28 to TRBJ1-2; TRBD1 fits 8 bases in the junction. Sequencing used peripheral blood mononuclear cells (PBMCs), obtained before the second cycle of nivolumab. This clonotype originated in a human donor with classical Hodgkin lymphoma. The DNA sequence is as follows: TGTGCCAGCAGAGGGGACAGGAGCTATGGCTACACCTTC. This codes for CASRGDRSYGYTF.